Below, 27 T cell receptor beta chains from the same sample are listed, as sequenced in a study of cytomegalovirus exposure and HLA in healthy donors. Assay: immunoSEQ multiplex PCR; the TCRdb copy retains only in-frame clones and omits some. The sample has fewer than 75,000 clones, approximately 94% seen once. Material: PBMCs. All receptors derive from a woman younger than 30 in good health and CMV-seropositive.

The chain has TRBV30 and TRBJ1-1; D might be TRBD1 (5 bases). V lost 3 bases and J 1 base, leaving 12 bases between the germline ends. The CDR3 loop spans 14 amino acids. The germline gives CDR1 GTSNPN, CDR2 SVGIG (reference sequence). The CDR3 DNA sequence: TGTGCCTGGAGATCATCCGGGGGGAACACTGAAGCTTTCTTT. Translating gives CAWRSSGGNTEAFF.

The chain uses TRBV4-1 and TRBJ1-5, with 10 bases aligning to TRBD1. Trimming removed 4 bases from V and 0 bases from J; junction bases left unmatched: 6. Germline V CDR1 and CDR2: MGHRA, YSYEKL. CDR3 length: 17 amino acids. CDR3 protein: CASSRTGGGSSNQPQHF. CDR3 in DNA: TGCGCCAGCAGCCGGACAGGGGGGGGGTCTAGCAATCAGCCCCAGCATTTT.

The J gene is TRBJ1-1, the V gene TRBV7-9; D is perhaps TRBD1 (6 bases). CDR1 and CDR2 from the germline V gene are SEHNR and FQNEAQ (reference sequence). The CDR3 has 15 residues. The V end was cut by 1 base, the J end by 0 bases, with 9 bases between. The CDR3 bases are TGTGCCAGCAGCTTAGTTGGGACAATGAACACTGAAGCTTTCTTT. Its protein is CASSLVGTMNTEAFF.

The gene calls are TRBV21-1 and TRBJ1-1; TRBD1, as called in the table, went unchecked against the DNA. TRBV21-1 is a pseudogene segment. CDR3 size: 14 residues. CDR3 protein: CASRALQGNTEAFF. CDR3 DNA: TGTGCCAGCAGAGCACTACAGGGGAACACTGAAGCTTTCTTT.

The chain recombines TRBV2 with TRBJ1-1; a possible D gene is TRBD1 (6 bases). This CDR3 contains 16 residues. Trimming cost V 6 bases and J 0 bases, with 17 bases left between them. Germline loops: CDR1 SNHLY, CDR2 FYNNEI. CDR3: CASRDGGASMNTEAFF. CDR3 coding DNA: TGTGCCAGCAGGGACGGGGGGGCCTCAATGAACACTGAAGCTTTCTTT. The entire variable domain, with the rest obtained from reference TRBV2 and TRBJ1-1, is as follows: EPEVTQTPSHQVTQMGQEVILRCVPISNHLYFYWYRQILGQKVEFLVSFYNNEISEKSEIFDDQFSVERPDGSNFTLKIRSTKLEDSAMYFCASRDGGASMNTEAFFGQGTRLTVV.

The chain's CDR3 is CASSYRANYGYTF. The CDR3 nucleotides are TGTGCCAGCAGCTACAGGGCTAACTATGGCTACACCTTC. This chain uses TRBV27 with TRBJ1-2; perhaps TRBD1 as D (6 bases). The V gene lost 6 bases and the J gene lost 0 bases, with 8 bases spanning the gap. Germline V gene data show CDR1 as MNHEY and CDR2 as SMNVEV (reference sequence). CDR3 length: 13 residues.

The chain joins TRBV5-1 to TRBJ1-1; TRBD1 agrees at 10 bases. After removal of 4 bases from V and 5 bases from J, the junction contained 5 bases not matched to a gene. Per the germline V gene, CDR1 is SGHRS and CDR2 is YFSETQ. The CDR3 runs to 14 residues. In nucleotides, the CDR3 is TGCGCCAGCAGCACCGGACAGGGGGGAACTGAAGCTTTCTTT. Protein product: CASSTGQGGTEAFF.

The rearrangement links TRBV5-5 to TRBJ1-2; 9 nucleotides align to TRBD1. The CDR3 has 15 residues. The junction had 9 bases not matched to a gene; V was cut back by 5 bases and J by 4 bases. Per the germline V gene, CDR1 is SGHKS and CDR2 is YYEKEE (reference sequence). CDR3 residues: CASSQDRGARYGYTF. CDR3 DNA sequence: TGTGCCAGCAGTCAGGACAGGGGCGCACGCTATGGCTACACCTTC.

Notes on this clone: An end of the junction does not agree with germline; a read error may underlie this. The rearrangement links TRBV6-1 to TRBJ2-7, with no clear D. In germline, CDR1 is MNHNS, CDR2 SASEGT. The CDR3 is 10 amino acids. Here the CDR3 DNA reads TGTGCCAGCAGGCAAGAGATAAAGATCTTC. The encoded protein is CASRQEIKIF.

V and J are TRBV11-2 and TRBJ2-7; TRBD2 agrees at 12 bases. The CDR3 is 15 amino acids. Germline assignment: CDR1 SGHAT and CDR2 FQNNGV. The junction had 7 bases not matched to a gene; V was cut back by 3 bases and J by 7 bases. In DNA, the CDR3 is TGTGCCAGCAGCTTCCTAGCGGGAGGGCCACGGGAGCAGTACTTC. It yields the protein CASSFLAGGPREQYF.

This chain links TRBV14 with TRBJ2-1; D is unclear. CDR3 length: 14 amino acids. Trimming removed 0 bases at V and 2 bases at J, with 5 bases between. Germline CDR1 SGHDN, CDR2 FVKESK. For the CDR3, the DNA is TGTGCCAGCAGCCAAGAGGAGACCTACAATGAGCAGTTCTTC. Translated, it gives CASSQEETYNEQFF.

The chain carries TRBV7-9 and TRBJ1-3; D perhaps matches TRBD1 (5 bases). Trimming took 2 bases from V and 4 from J, leaving 12 bases between them. Germline V gene lookup returns CDR1 SEHNR and CDR2 FQNEAQ (reference sequence). This CDR3 spans 15 amino acids. The CDR3 spells CASSLYQGAGNTIYF. The CDR3 nucleotides read TGTGCCAGCAGCTTATACCAAGGGGCAGGAAACACCATATATTTT.

The chain joins TRBV19 to TRBJ2-7; tentative D call: TRBD1 (5 bases). Germline-derived CDR1 and CDR2 are LNHDA and SQIVND (reference sequence). The CDR3 loop spans 12 amino acids. V gave up 8 bases and J gave up 4 bases, with 12 bases separating them. CDR3: CASGRAGYEQYF. As DNA, the CDR3 is TGTGCCAGTGGCAGGGCTGGGTACGAGCAGTACTTC.

The chain recombines TRBV10-3 with TRBJ2-2; 9 nucleotides agree with TRBD1. This CDR3 is 16 amino acids long. Trimming at V came to 1 base and at J to 4 bases, leaving 4 bases not matched to a gene. Germline-derived CDR1 and CDR2 are ENHRY and SYGVKD. The CDR3 sequence: CAISEWDRVATGELFF. The CDR3, as DNA: TGTGCCATCAGTGAGTGGGACAGGGTAGCCACCGGGGAGCTGTTTTTT.

The V and J genes are TRBV5-1 and TRBJ2-5; D is possibly TRBD1 (5 bases). V was pared by 2 bases and J by 5 bases, with 19 bases between. This CDR3 has 16 residues. The germline CDR1 and CDR2 sequences are SGHRS and YFSETQ. CDR3 in amino acids: CASSLGSTGVQETQYF. DNA of the CDR3: TGCGCCAGCAGCTTAGGCAGCACAGGAGTCCAGGAGACCCAGTACTTC.

The chain joins TRBV7-9 to TRBJ2-3; 11 bases are shared with TRBD2. Germline CDR1 is SEHNR and CDR2 is FQNEAQ (reference sequence). Unmatched junction bases numbered 9, after V lost 1 base and J lost 0 bases. The CDR3 extends over 19 amino acids. The CDR3 protein is CASSLGRLAGGASTDTQYF. DNA of the CDR3: TGTGCCAGCAGCTTAGGGCGGCTAGCGGGGGGCGCTAGCACAGATACGCAGTATTTT.

CDR3 sequence: CAWSEKGYGYTF. CDR3 sequence (DNA): TGTGCCTGGAGTGAGAAGGGGTATGGCTACACCTTC. The chain combines TRBV30 with TRBJ1-2; D is possibly TRBD1 (5 bases). The V end was cut by 1 base, the J end by 5 bases, with 8 bases between. This CDR3 comprises 12 residues. Per germline, CDR1 GTSNPN and CDR2 SVGIG (reference sequence). Drawing the rest from reference TRBV30 and TRBJ1-2, the complete variable domain is SQTIHQWPATLVQPVGSPLSLECTVEGTSNPNLYWYRQAAGRGLQLLFYSVGIGQISSEVPQNLSASRPQDRQFILSSKKLLLSDSGFYLCAWSEKGYGYTFGSGTRLTVV.

The chain uses TRBV18 and TRBJ2-1; TRBD2 agrees at 8 bases. Germline lookup yields CDR1 KGHSH and CDR2 LQKENI. This CDR3 comprises 16 residues. V lost 2 bases and J lost 2; bases outside the gene matches: 5. CDR3 residues: CASSPEGAGAYNEQFF. The CDR3, as DNA: TGTGCCAGCTCACCAGAGGGAGCGGGAGCCTACAATGAGCAGTTCTTC.

J is TRBJ2-1 and V is TRBV14; TRBD2 might be the D (6 bases). V lost 2 bases and J 7 bases, leaving 12 bases between the germline ends. Germline assignment: CDR1 SGHDN and CDR2 FVKESK. The CDR3 is 14 residues long. The CDR3 is CASSQRLVVNEQFF. DNA of the CDR3: TGTGCCAGCAGCCAAAGACTAGTTGTGAATGAGCAGTTCTTC. Supplemented by reference TRBV14 and TRBJ2-1, the full variable domain reads EAGVTQFPSHSVIEKGQTVTLRCDPISGHDNLYWYRRVMGKEIKFLLHFVKESKQDESGMPNNRFLAERTGGTYSTLKVQPAELEDSGVYFCASSQRLVVNEQFFGPGTRLTVL.

The rearrangement links TRBV4-3 to TRBJ1-2; no firm D call. Germline V lookup: CDR1 LGHNA, CDR2 YSLEER. This CDR3 spans 15 amino acids. V was trimmed by 0 bases and J by 3 bases, leaving 11 bases between them. Here the CDR3 reads CASSQEGLRDYGYTF. The CDR3 DNA follows: TGCGCCAGCAGCCAAGAAGGGCTGCGGGACTATGGCTACACCTTC.

The gene calls are TRBV5-4 and TRBJ2-1, with 10 positions matching TRBD2. CDR1 SGHNT and CDR2 YYREEE come from the germline V gene (reference sequence). The CDR3 covers 14 residues. With V trimmed by 4 bases and J by 9 bases, 7 bases remained unmatched. CDR3 amino acids: CASSQRGGFGEQFF. CDR3 nucleotides: TGTGCCAGCAGCCAGCGGGGGGGCTTTGGTGAGCAGTTCTTC.

The rearrangement uses TRBV6-5 and TRBJ2-1; TRBD2 is a possible D gene (6 bases). Trimming removed 4 bases from V and 4 bases from J, with 17 bases in between. CDR1 is MNHEY and CDR2 is SVGAGI in the germline V gene. This CDR3 region has 16 residues. The CDR3 nucleotides are TGTGCCAGCAGTTCTGTCGGAGGGCCCTTTTACAATGAGCAGTTCTTC. Translated, it gives CASSSVGGPFYNEQFF.

The chain is built from TRBV9 and TRBJ2-5; the match to TRBD1 covers 7 bases. The germline CDR1 and CDR2 sequences are SGDLS and YYNGEE. The CDR3 is 15 amino acids. V lost 0 bases to trimming and J lost 2 bases; unmatched junction nucleotides: 4. CDR3 residues: CASSVGGQRQETQYF. The DNA of the CDR3 is TGTGCCAGCAGCGTAGGGGGACAGCGACAAGAGACCCAGTACTTC. The whole variable domain, filled in from reference TRBV9 and TRBJ2-5, reads DSGVTQTPKHLITATGQRVTLRCSPRSGDLSVYWYQQSLDQGLQFLIQYYNGEERAKGNILERFSAQQFPDLHSELNLSSLELGDSALYFCASSVGGQRQETQYFGPGTRLLVL.

This clone appeared a single time. This chain joins TRBV11-2 and TRBJ2-4; a possible D gene is TRBD1 (5 bases). Germline lookup yields CDR1 SGHAT and CDR2 FQNNGV. The CDR3 has 16 amino acids. Trimming removed 1 base at V and 4 bases at J, with 14 bases between. DNA for the CDR3: TGTGCCAGCAGCTTAGTAGGCGGCCAGGGTAAAAACATTCAGTACTTC. Amino acids: CASSLVGGQGKNIQYF.

V gene TRBV9 combines with J gene TRBJ1-2; 10 bases match TRBD1. The V and J ends lost 2 bases and 6 bases, in that order; junction bases with no gene match: 7. CDR1 and CDR2 from the germline V gene are SGDLS and YYNGEE. The CDR3 extends over 15 amino acids. The CDR3 DNA follows: TGTGCCAGCAGCGTCGACAGGGGGCAAGTGGATGGCTACACCTTC. Protein sequence: CASSVDRGQVDGYTF.

J is TRBJ1-2 and V is TRBV2; 9 bases are a match to TRBD1. The ends lost 2 bases at V and 6 bases at J; junction bases unmatched: 1. This CDR3 has 13 amino acids. In germline, CDR1 is SNHLY, CDR2 FYNNEI. CDR3 bases: TGTGCCAGCAGTGAACGGACAGGGGATGGCTACACCTTC. It codes for CASSERTGDGYTF.

V usage is TRBV9 and J usage is TRBJ1-2; TRBD1 agrees at 9 bases. There are 16 residues in the CDR3. The germline V gene encodes CDR1 SGDLS and CDR2 YYNGEE. Trimming removed 0 bases from V and 4 bases from J; junction bases left unmatched: 7. The CDR3 loop reads CASSVGGGTGIYGYTF. In DNA form, the CDR3 reads TGTGCCAGCAGCGTAGGCGGCGGGACAGGGATCTATGGCTACACCTTC.